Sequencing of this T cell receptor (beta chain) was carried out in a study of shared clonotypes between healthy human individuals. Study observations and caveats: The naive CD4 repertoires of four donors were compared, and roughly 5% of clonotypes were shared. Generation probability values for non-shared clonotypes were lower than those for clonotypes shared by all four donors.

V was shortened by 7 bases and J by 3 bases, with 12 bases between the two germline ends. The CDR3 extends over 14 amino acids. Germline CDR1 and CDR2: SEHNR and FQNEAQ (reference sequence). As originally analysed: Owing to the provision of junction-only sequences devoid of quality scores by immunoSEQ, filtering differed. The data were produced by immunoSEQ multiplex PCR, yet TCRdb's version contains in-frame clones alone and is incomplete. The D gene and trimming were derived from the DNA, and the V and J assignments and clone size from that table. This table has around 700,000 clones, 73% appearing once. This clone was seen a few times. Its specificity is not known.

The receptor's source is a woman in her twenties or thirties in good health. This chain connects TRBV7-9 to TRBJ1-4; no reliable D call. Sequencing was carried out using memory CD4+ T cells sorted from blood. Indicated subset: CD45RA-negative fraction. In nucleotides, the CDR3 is TGTGCCAGCACCGTGATAGTGCCTAATGAAAAACTGTTTTTT. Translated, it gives CASTVIVPNEKLFF.